This is a list of T cell receptor beta chains from one sample in a study of T cell responses to AZD1222 COVID-19 vaccine. Produced via immunoSEQ multiplex PCR; TCRdb's table is partial and in-frame only. The table has about 120,000 clones, approximately 92% seen once. The specimen comprised peripheral blood, sampled 28 days after the second AZD1222 dose. These receptor sequences come from an adult who received the AZD1222 COVID-19 vaccine. Each CDR3 is given with its conserved first and last residue. A D gene is named only where the DNA matches it firmly. Size values are once, few and many counts, or a class for expanded clones, and some rows have none.

d_call	j_call	clone_size	v_call	cdr3_nt	cdr3_aa
.	TRBJ1-4	.	TRBV5-1	TGCGCCAGCAGCCCACTAGGGGCACCGGGGGAAAAACTGTTTTTT	CASSPLGAPGEKLFF
TRBD1	TRBJ2-5	.	TRBV6-6	TGTGCCAGCAGTTACTTAGCAGGACAGGGCAGGGAGACCCAGTACTTC	CASSYLAGQGRETQYF
TRBD1	TRBJ1-5	.	TRBV4-2	TGTGCCAGCAGCCAATCGGGACAGGGGGAGGATCAGCCCCAGCATTTT	CASSQSGQGEDQPQHF
.	TRBJ2-2	.	TRBV5-1	TGCGCCAGCAGTCGGGAATCCGGGGAGCTGTTTTTT	CASSRESGELFF
.	TRBJ1-4	.	TRBV7-8	TGTGCCAGCAGCTTTGGACAGTTTAATGAAAAACTGTTTTTT	CASSFGQFNEKLFF
TRBD2	TRBJ2-3	.	TRBV24-1	TGTGCCACCAGTGATTTGGCAGCGGGGGGGCCCAGCACAGATACGCAGTATTTT	CATSDLAAGGPSTDTQYF
TRBD1	TRBJ1-5	.	TRBV7-8	TGTGCCAGCAGCCTTACAGGGGATCAGCCCCAGCATTTT	CASSLTGDQPQHF
.	TRBJ1-2	.	TRBV14	TGTGCCAGCAGTTGGGACGACGATGGCTACACCTTC	CASSWDDDGYTF
.	TRBJ2-7	.	TRBV27	TGTGCCAGCAGCCGCAGCCGGGACCACGAGCAGTACTTC	CASSRSRDHEQYF
.	TRBJ1-3	.	TRBV7-2	TGTGCCAGCAGCTTAGCGATATTGAGGGAGAGCTCTGGAAACACCATATATTTT	CASSLAILRESSGNTIYF
.	TRBJ1-3	.	TRBV28	TGTGCCAGCAGTTTAGGGGGGGGTTTGTCTGGAAACACCATATATTTT	CASSLGGGLSGNTIYF
.	TRBJ1-5	.	TRBV28	TGTGCCAGCAGTAAAACCGGGAACAATCAGCCCCAGCATTTT	CASSKTGNNQPQHF
TRBD1	TRBJ1-1	.	TRBV7-8	TGTGCCAGCAGCCCCTTGACAGGGGGGAACACTGAAGCTTTCTTT	CASSPLTGGNTEAFF
.	TRBJ1-1	once	TRBV5-1	TGCGCCAGCAGCTTGGCGGGTACGACGGACACTGAAGCTTTCTTT	CASSLAGTTDTEAFF
TRBD1	TRBJ1-4	once	TRBV6-6	TGTGCCAGCAGTCGACAGGGGGTAGCAACTAATGAAAAACTGTTTTTT	CASSRQGVATNEKLFF
TRBD1	TRBJ1-2	.	TRBV20-1	TGCAGTACGGACAGGGGGCACGGCTACACCTTC	CSTDRGHGYTF
.	TRBJ1-1	.	TRBV24-1	TGTGCCACCAGTGTTGGCTCGAACACTGAAGCTTTCTTT	CATSVGSNTEAFF
TRBD2	TRBJ2-5	.	TRBV24-1	TGTGCCACCAGTGATTTTCGGACTAGCGGGAGGGCCGAGACCCAGTACTTC	CATSDFRTSGRAETQYF
.	TRBJ2-5	.	TRBV5-6	TGTGCCAGCAGCTTTCAGGGGATAGAGACCCAGTACTTC	CASSFQGIETQYF
TRBD1	TRBJ2-2	.	TRBV7-6	TGTGCCAGCAGCCGACAGGGGGCGCAAACCACCGGGGAGCTGTTTTTT	CASSRQGAQTTGELFF
TRBD2	TRBJ2-1	.	TRBV19	TGTGCCAGTAGTAGAACTAGCGGGGGGGCCTATGTCGATGAGCAGTTCTTC	CASSRTSGGAYVDEQFF
.	TRBJ1-2	.	TRBV5-4	TGTGCCAGCAGCTTGGCCTCAGGCTTACGGTATGGCTACACCTTC	CASSLASGLRYGYTF
.	TRBJ2-5	.	TRBV2	TGTGCCAGCAGTGAAGGGGGAGAAGAGACCCAGTACTTC	CASSEGGEETQYF
TRBD1	TRBJ1-3	few	TRBV28	TGTGCCAGCGGGACAGGGCGAAACACCATATATTTT	CASGTGRNTIYF
.	TRBJ2-5	.	TRBV5-1	TGCGCCAGCAGCCCATTCGGGGGGCAAAGGGAGACCCAGTACTTC	CASSPFGGQRETQYF
.	TRBJ2-2	.	TRBV18	TGTGCCAGCTCACCACGAGATACCGGGGAGCTGTTTTTT	CASSPRDTGELFF
.	TRBJ1-2	.	TRBV4-2	TGTGCCAGCAGCCAAGGGCGGGCCGCTAACTATGGCTACACCTTC	CASSQGRAANYGYTF
.	TRBJ1-2	.	TRBV27	TGTGCCAGCAGTATTGTGGGGGGAAGGGGTGGCTACACCTTC	CASSIVGGRGGYTF
.	TRBJ1-5	.	TRBV6-5	TGTGCCAGCATGGAGGAGAAAAATAGCAATCAGCCCCAGCATTTT	CASMEEKNSNQPQHF
.	TRBJ1-2	.	TRBV12-3/TRBV12-4	TGTGCCAGCAGTCCCCAGAACTATGGCTACACCTTC	CASSPQNYGYTF
.	TRBJ2-1	.	TRBV2	TGTGCCAGCAGTTACCTTAGCGCTGGGAATGAGCAGTTCTTC	CASSYLSAGNEQFF
.	TRBJ1-1	.	TRBV29-1	TGCAGCGGAATGAACACTGAAGCTTTCTTT	CSGMNTEAFF
.	TRBJ2-7	.	TRBV5-1	TGCGCCAGCAGCTTAGGGGGGATTGCGGAGCAGTACTTC	CASSLGGIAEQYF
.	TRBJ1-4	.	TRBV10-3	TGTGCCATCGCCGGGGGCGCGGGGGAAAAACTGTTTTTT	CAIAGGAGEKLFF
.	TRBJ2-7	.	TRBV5-1	TGCGCCAGCAGCTTGGTAGCGAGCTCCTACGAGCAGTACTTC	CASSLVASSYEQYF
.	TRBJ1-1	.	TRBV5-6	TGTGCCAGCAGCCTATGGGGGTCGGGGCTGAACACTGAAGCTTTCTTT	CASSLWGSGLNTEAFF
.	TRBJ2-2	.	TRBV2	TGTGCCACCGATAAGAACAGCATCGCGAACACCGGGGAGCTGTTTTTT	CATDKNSIANTGELFF
.	TRBJ1-5	.	TRBV18	TGTGCCAGCTCACCGCAGCGGAACAATCAGCCCCAGCATTTT	CASSPQRNNQPQHF
.	TRBJ2-2	.	TRBV6-4	TGTGCCAGCACCTCATCAGGGGACAGGGAGCTGTTTTTT	CASTSSGDRELFF
TRBD1	TRBJ1-5	.	TRBV28	TGTGCCAGCAGACAACACCGGACAGGGGGGGGAGGCAATCAGCCCCAGCATTTT	CASRQHRTGGGGNQPQHF
.	TRBJ2-2	.	TRBV3-1/TRBV3-2	TGTGCCAGCAGCCAAGACCCAGGGGCGAACACCGGGGAGCTGTTTTTT	CASSQDPGANTGELFF
TRBD1	TRBJ1-4	.	TRBV7-2	TGTGCCAGCAGCTTGGGACAGGGTGGTGAAAAACTGTTTTTT	CASSLGQGGEKLFF